Each of the 22 T cell receptor beta chains below was sequenced from the same sample in a study of shared clonotypes between healthy human individuals. The protocol was immunoSEQ multiplex PCR, while the TCRdb copy is restricted to in-frame clones and leaves out a portion. This table has 2 million to 3 million clones, more than 85% appearing once. The sample consisted of naive CD4+ T cells from PBMCs. Indicated subset: CD45RA+ positively selected. Receptors originate from a man between 18 and 29 years old in good health. Some clones in this sample may be carry-over from other donors' samples.

The chain couples TRBV2 to TRBJ2-4, with D tentatively TRBD2 (6 bases). The CDR3 spans 15 residues. Germline CDR1 SNHLY, CDR2 FYNNEI. Trimming removed 3 bases from V and 8 bases from J, with 17 bases in between. CDR3 protein: CASSDSGHRGYIQYF. CDR3 bases: TGTGCCAGCAGTGATAGCGGCCACCGAGGGTACATTCAGTACTTC.

The rearrangement uses TRBV28 and TRBJ1-1, with TRBD1 matching over 8 bases. J was trimmed by 11 bases and V by 7 bases; bases with no gene match: 15. The germline gives CDR1 MDHEN, CDR2 SYDVKM. The CDR3 spans 14 residues. CDR3 loop: CASIYAQGVVHAFF. The CDR3 DNA is TGTGCCAGCATATACGCACAGGGGGTAGTGCATGCTTTCTTT.

The chain links TRBV21-1 to TRBJ2-1; the table's D call, TRBD2, has no DNA check behind it. TRBV21-1 counts as a pseudogene. The CDR3 loop spans 19 amino acids. CDR3 amino acids: CASSPPRRGSGRVHNEQFF. The DNA for the CDR3 is TGTGCCAGCAGCCCCCCCCGCAGGGGTAGCGGGAGGGTACACAATGAGCAGTTCTTC.

This chain links TRBV30 with TRBJ1-3; D remains unclear. The germline V and J ends were trimmed by 5 bases and 3 bases, with 14 bases remaining between them. The germline CDR1 and CDR2 sequences are GTSNPN and SVGIG (reference sequence). The CDR3 consists of 14 residues. CDR3 region: CAWSEIPCGNTIYF. CDR3 in DNA: TGTGCCTGGTCGGAGATCCCATGTGGAAACACCATATATTTT.

Note on this clone: This same CDR3 is encoded by further DNA sequences in the sample. This CDR3 is CASSLRGGTEAFF. The CDR3 DNA is TGTGCCAGCAGCTTAAGGGGGGGCACTGAAGCTTTCTTT. The chain has TRBV6-5 and TRBJ1-1; D is possibly TRBD1 (6 bases). V was trimmed by 6 bases and J by 4 bases, leaving 12 bases between them. The CDR3 loop spans 13 amino acids. Germline V gene lookup returns CDR1 MNHEY and CDR2 SVGAGI.

This chain links TRBV18 with TRBJ1-3; 10 nucleotides line up with TRBD1. The CDR3 is 15 amino acids. After removal of 3 bases from V and 3 bases from J, the junction contained 2 bases not matched to a gene. Germline V CDR1 and CDR2: KGHSH, LQKENI. Written as DNA, the CDR3 is TGTGCCAGCTCACCTGGGACAGGGGTTGGAAACACCATATATTTT. Translating it yields CASSPGTGVGNTIYF.

The chain is built from TRBV28 and TRBJ1-1; possible D gene TRBD1, 5 bases. Germline lookup yields CDR1 MDHEN and CDR2 SYDVKM. The V end lost 4 bases, the J end lost 6 bases, and 24 bases lay between the germline ends. CDR3 length: 17 amino acids. The CDR3 region is CASSYWGFGGVKAEAFF. In DNA form, the CDR3 reads TGTGCCAGCAGTTATTGGGGGTTCGGGGGAGTAAAGGCTGAAGCTTTCTTT.

V usage is TRBV9 and J usage is TRBJ2-3, with a possible D match to TRBD1 (7 bases). The CDR3 is made up of 19 amino acids. The germline CDR1 and CDR2 sequences are SGDLS and YYNGEE. Trimming left V 0 bases short and J 2 bases short, with 22 bases between. Here the CDR3 reads CASSVEGGGGSGSTDTQYF. The CDR3 DNA follows: TGTGCCAGCAGCGTAGAAGGAGGGGGCGGCTCTGGGTCCACAGATACGCAGTATTTT.

Concerning this clone itself: The same CDR3 can be traced to other DNA sequences in this sample. The chain joins TRBV7-9 to TRBJ2-5; the D gene is possibly TRBD1 (6 bases). This CDR3 is 13 amino acids long. V was cut by 4 bases and J by 4 bases, with 10 bases left in between. Germline CDR1 is SEHNR and CDR2 is FQNEAQ (reference sequence). The CDR3 DNA sequence: TGTGCCAGCAGCTCCGGCAGGGGAGAGACCCAGTACTTC. Translation: CASSSGRGETQYF.

The V gene is TRBV5-6, the J gene TRBJ2-1; D is undetermined. Germline V gives CDR1 SGHDT, CDR2 YYEEEE. V was shortened by 3 bases and J by 0 bases, with 4 bases between the two germline ends. This CDR3 has 13 residues. CDR3 in amino acids: CASSSDSYNEQFF. For the CDR3, the DNA is TGTGCCAGCAGCTCTGACTCCTACAATGAGCAGTTCTTC.

This sequence joins TRBV19 and TRBJ2-7; D uncertain. Trimming stripped 1 base from V and 2 bases from J, with 9 bases between. The CDR3 length is 14 residues. The V gene's germline CDR1 is LNHDA and CDR2 SQIVND (reference sequence). The DNA for the CDR3 is TGTGCCAGTAGTATAGGGACGGACGCCTACGAGCAGTACTTC. The encoded protein is CASSIGTDAYEQYF.

This rearrangement joins TRBV5-4 to TRBJ2-7, with 8 bases that match TRBD1. Germline loops: CDR1 SGHNT, CDR2 YYREEE (reference sequence). The CDR3 sequence is 15 residues long. The J segment lost 2 bases and the V segment lost 4 bases, leaving 8 bases of the junction unmatched. CDR3 sequence reads: CASSPQTGVPYEQYF. The CDR3, as DNA: TGTGCCAGCAGCCCCCAGACAGGGGTCCCCTACGAGCAGTACTTC. Full variable domain (remainder filled in from reference TRBV5-4 and TRBJ2-7): ETGVTQSPTHLIKTRGQQVTLRCSSQSGHNTVSWYQQALGQGPQFIFQYYREEENGRGNFPPRFSGLQFPNYSSELNVNALELDDSALYLCASSPQTGVPYEQYFGPGTRLTVT.

The chain recombines TRBV2 with TRBJ2-5; D remains ambiguous. Germline V CDR1 and CDR2: SNHLY, FYNNEI. Trimming shortened V by 5 bases and J by 2 bases, and 9 bases separated the two germline ends. CDR3 length equals 13 residues. DNA for the CDR3: TGTGCCAGCAGTTTTAATCGACAAGAGACCCAGTACTTC. Amino acids: CASSFNRQETQYF.

The chain carries TRBV2 and TRBJ1-1; D is perhaps TRBD1 (5 bases). From germline, CDR1 is SNHLY and CDR2 FYNNEI. The V end lost 0 bases, the J end lost 1 base, and 18 bases lay between the germline ends. This CDR3 contains 18 residues. CDR3 loop: CASSEARLGGRANTEAFF. The CDR3 DNA is TGTGCCAGCAGTGAAGCGCGATTGGGGGGACGGGCGAACACTGAAGCTTTCTTT.

The genes are TRBV7-6 and TRBJ2-5; 7 nucleotides align to TRBD2. V lost 0 bases to trimming and J lost 6 bases; unmatched junction nucleotides: 7. From germline, CDR1 is SGHVS and CDR2 FNYEAQ. The CDR3 contains 15 residues. For the CDR3, the DNA is TGTGCCAGCAGCTTAGCGCTGGGGGGGACCCAGACCCAGTACTTC. Amino acid sequence: CASSLALGGTQTQYF.

The chain combines TRBV11-2 with TRBJ2-2; D gene uncertain. CDR3 length equals 11 residues. With 5 bases removed from V and 4 bases from J, the gap between germline ends came to 2 bases. Germline assignment: CDR1 SGHAT and CDR2 FQNNGV. The CDR3 spells CASSPTGELFF. The CDR3 nucleotides read TGTGCCAGCAGCCCCACCGGGGAGCTGTTTTTT.

This sequence joins TRBV19 and TRBJ2-2, with D perhaps being TRBD1 or TRBD2 (5 bases each). The CDR3 covers 16 residues. Germline CDR1 is LNHDA and CDR2 is SQIVND (reference sequence). Trimming pared 3 bases from V and 4 bases from J, leaving 15 bases between. CDR3 loop: CASSIPGRRGTGELFF. CDR3 nucleotides: TGTGCCAGTAGTATCCCAGGGAGAAGGGGCACCGGGGAGCTGTTTTTT.

The DNA for the CDR3 is TGTGCCAGCAGGGTCAATAGACAGCACAATTCACCCCTCCACTTT. Encoded protein: CASRVNRQHNSPLHF. The V call is TRBV28, the J call TRBJ1-6; possibly TRBD1 for D (5 bases). Germline-derived CDR1 and CDR2 are MDHEN and SYDVKM. The CDR3 extends over 15 amino acids. Trimming cost V 6 bases and J 7 bases, with 16 bases left between them.

The chain is built from TRBV18 and TRBJ1-3; unclear D gene. The CDR3 has 15 residues. Deletions cut 6 bases from V and 3 bases from J, with 15 bases between. Per the germline V gene, CDR1 is KGHSH and CDR2 is LQKENI. CDR3 sequence (DNA): TGTGCCAGCTCCCAAGGTCGGGGTGATGGAAACACCATATATTTT. Translating gives CASSQGRGDGNTIYF.

This chain links TRBV7-8 with TRBJ2-3, with D maybe TRBD2 (5 bases). The ends were cut back, 3 bases at V and 4 bases at J, with 14 bases in the middle. This CDR3 is 15 amino acids long. Germline CDR1 is SGHVS and CDR2 is FQNEAQ. Here the CDR3 reads CASSFREPWADTQYF. The CDR3 bases are TGTGCCAGCAGCTTCCGGGAACCTTGGGCAGATACGCAGTATTTT.

This clone was detected only once. The rearrangement joins TRBV6-1 to TRBJ1-2, with D unclear. V gave up 7 bases and J gave up 3 bases, with 12 bases separating them. Germline-derived CDR1 and CDR2 are MNHNS and SASEGT. CDR3 length: 13 residues. DNA of the CDR3: TGTGCCAGCACCAAGACCGGGGACTATGGCTACACCTTC. Encoded protein: CASTKTGDYGYTF.

J is TRBJ1-4 and V is TRBV28; TRBD1 agrees at 9 bases. CDR3 length: 15 residues. Trimming at V came to 2 bases and at J to 7 bases, leaving 5 bases not matched to a gene. The V gene's germline CDR1 is MDHEN and CDR2 SYDVKM. DNA for the CDR3: TGTGCCAGCAGTTTACTACAGGGGGCGGGTGAAAAACTGTTTTTT. Protein sequence: CASSLLQGAGEKLFF.